Each of the 8 T cell receptor beta chains below was sequenced from the same sample in a study of blood T cell repertoires in COVID-19. Clones were sequenced by immunoSEQ multiplex PCR, and TCRdb holds only the in-frame ones, with some missing. The sample contains roughly 150,000 clones, 84% of which appear only once. The sample taken for sequencing was peripheral blood. These receptors were obtained from a woman over 75 with COVID-19, enrolled during active disease.

This clone was detected once. This chain uses TRBV6-2 or TRBV6-3 with TRBJ2-3, with 13 positions matching TRBD2. Germline V gives CDR1 MNHEY, CDR2 SVGEGT. CDR3 size: 16 residues. The V segment lost 4 bases and the J segment 1 base; nucleotides outside the gene matches: 2. The CDR3 spells CASSSGLAGGTDTQYF. CDR3 sequence (DNA): TGTGCCAGCAGTTCAGGACTAGCGGGAGGCACAGATACGCAGTATTTT.

This clone was counted a single time. The J gene is TRBJ2-7, the V gene TRBV27; tentatively, D is TRBD2 (6 bases). CDR1 MNHEY and CDR2 SMNVEV come from the germline V gene (reference sequence). This CDR3 has 15 residues. V was cut by 5 bases and J by 7 bases, with 21 bases left in between. CDR3 in DNA: TGTGCCAGCAGTCCACAACTCGGGAGTACGGGTGAGCAGTACTTC. Protein sequence: CASSPQLGSTGEQYF.

This clone has just a few counts. The chain is built from TRBV27 and TRBJ1-4, with 7 nucleotides matching TRBD1. This CDR3 is built from 14 residues. J was trimmed by 3 bases and V by 8 bases; bases with no gene match: 6. Germline V gene data show CDR1 as MNHEY and CDR2 as SMNVEV (reference sequence). The CDR3, as DNA: TGTGCCAGCGGCCCGGGACAGCCTAATGAAAAACTGTTTTTT. Translation: CASGPGQPNEKLFF.

The J gene is TRBJ2-2, the V gene TRBV18; 10 bases align to TRBD2. The CDR3 runs 18 residues. Trimming took 0 bases from V and 0 from J; bases not matched to a gene: 4. Germline V gene lookup returns CDR1 KGHSH and CDR2 LQKENI. CDR3 protein: CASSPPRLAGPNTGELFF. As DNA, the CDR3 is TGTGCCAGCTCACCACCGAGACTAGCGGGTCCGAACACCGGGGAGCTGTTTTTT.

J is TRBJ2-1 and V is TRBV5-4, with 11 bases lining up with TRBD2. CDR1 and CDR2 (germline): SGHNT, YYREEE (reference sequence). Trimming removed 0 bases from V and 2 bases from J; junction bases left unmatched: 1. The CDR3 contains 16 residues. The CDR3 bases are TGTGCCAGCAGCTTGGGACTAGCGGGGACCTACAATGAGCAGTTCTTC. Its translation: CASSLGLAGTYNEQFF.

The chain combines TRBV15 with TRBJ2-7; TRBD1 might be the D (7 bases). The CDR3 consists of 15 residues. Germline V gene data show CDR1 as LNHNV and CDR2 as YYDKDF (reference sequence). V was clipped by 1 base and J by 5 bases, with 15 bases between them. The CDR3 DNA sequence: TGTGCCACCAGCAGAGCAGGAGGGGGCCCCGACGAGCAGTACTTC. Encoded protein: CATSRAGGGPDEQYF.

The chain combines TRBV5-4 with TRBJ1-6; D not resolved. The CDR3 is 13 amino acids. The germline CDR1 and CDR2 sequences are SGHNT and YYREEE (reference sequence). V lost 0 bases, J lost 7 bases, and 5 bases lay in between. The CDR3 DNA reads TGTGCCAGCAGCTTGGACGGGAATTCACCCCTCCACTTT. It encodes CASSLDGNSPLHF.

This clone was counted a few times. The chain links TRBV7-2 to TRBJ1-1; the D gene is possibly TRBD1 (5 bases). The germline V gene has CDR1 SGHTA and CDR2 FQGNSA. This CDR3 spans 16 amino acids. The ends were cut back, 3 bases at V and 7 bases at J, with 21 bases in the middle. The CDR3 region has the DNA TGTGCCAGCAGCTTGAGCCGGACACTACCATCGGGTGAAGCTTTCTTT. Translation gives CASSLSRTLPSGEAFF.